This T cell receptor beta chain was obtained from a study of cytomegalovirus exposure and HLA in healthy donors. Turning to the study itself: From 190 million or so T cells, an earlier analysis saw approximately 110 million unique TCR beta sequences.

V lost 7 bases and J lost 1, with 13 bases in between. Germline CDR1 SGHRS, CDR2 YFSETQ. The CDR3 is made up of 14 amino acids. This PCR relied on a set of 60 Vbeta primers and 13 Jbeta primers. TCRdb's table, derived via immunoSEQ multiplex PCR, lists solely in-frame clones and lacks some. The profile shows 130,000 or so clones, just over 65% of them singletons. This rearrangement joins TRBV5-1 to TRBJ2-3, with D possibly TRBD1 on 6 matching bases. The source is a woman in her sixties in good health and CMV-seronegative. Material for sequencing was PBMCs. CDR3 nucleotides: TGCGCCAGCCAAATAGAGGGGGGCACAGATACGCAGTATTTT. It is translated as CASQIEGGTDTQYF.